Included here is one T cell receptor beta chain sequence, with context. Its antigen is currently unknown. These data come from a study of T-cell reconstitution after alpha-beta-depleted transplantation in children. CDR1 is DFQATT, CDR2 SNEGSKA, per germline (reference sequence). J was trimmed by 10 bases and V by 8 bases; bases with no gene match: 11. The CDR3 is 13 amino acids. The library targeted TCRbeta and was prepared with unique molecular identifiers. Via MiXCR, TCRdb re-called the PCR reads, giving one row per CDR3 protein. The sample includes 100,000 or so distinct CDR3 sequences, around a sixth of them seen just once. Whole-study findings and limits: When one year had passed after transplant, most T-cell counts and diversity came from newly produced T cells. Diversity of TCRbeta at day 60 was high in some patients, arising from surviving recipient T cells and thymic progenitors. At around two months after transplant, the alpha-beta T cells were reportedly derived from several hundred expanded clones that came from non-depleted graft cells.

The material sequenced was PBMCs, mostly from graft donor cells, taken 180 days after TCRalphabeta/CD19-depleted stem cell transplant. V and J are TRBV20-1 and TRBJ1-6; TRBD1 agrees at 7 bases. This clonotype was obtained from a male patient between 2 and 15 years old who had a stem cell transplant for acute lymphoblastic leukemia, so the T cells may come from the graft donor. CDR3 sequence: CSNIRQGESPLHF. The CDR3 DNA sequence: TGCAGTAATATTCGGCAGGGGGAATCACCCCTCCACTTT.